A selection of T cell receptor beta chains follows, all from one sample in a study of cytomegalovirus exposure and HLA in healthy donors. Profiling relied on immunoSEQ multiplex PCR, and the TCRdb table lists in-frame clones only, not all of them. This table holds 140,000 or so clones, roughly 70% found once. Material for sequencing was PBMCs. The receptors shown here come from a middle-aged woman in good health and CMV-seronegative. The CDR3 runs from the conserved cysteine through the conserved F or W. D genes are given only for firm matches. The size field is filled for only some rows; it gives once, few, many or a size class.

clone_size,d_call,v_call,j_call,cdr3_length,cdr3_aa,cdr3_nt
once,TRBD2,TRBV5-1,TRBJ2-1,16,CASRKPGLAGGNEQFF,TGCGCCAGCAGGAAACCGGGACTAGCGGGAGGGAATGAGCAGTTCTTC
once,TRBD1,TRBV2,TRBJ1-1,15,CASSEALGTGLKAFF,TGTGCCAGCAGTGAAGCTCTAGGGACAGGGTTAAAAGCTTTCTTT
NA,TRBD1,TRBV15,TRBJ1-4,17,CATSRGTDRGANEKLFF,TGTGCCACCAGCAGAGGAACCGACAGGGGGGCAAATGAAAAACTGTTTTTT
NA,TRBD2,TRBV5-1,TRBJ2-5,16,CASSPISGEGSETQYF,TGCGCCAGCAGCCCAATCTCGGGGGAGGGGTCGGAGACCCAGTACTTC
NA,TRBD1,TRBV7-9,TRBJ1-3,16,CASSPQGASSGNTIYF,TGTGCCAGCAGCCCACAGGGGGCATCGTCTGGAAACACCATATATTTT
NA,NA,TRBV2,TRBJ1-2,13,CASSPQGNYGYTF,TGTGCCAGCAGCCCTCAGGGAAACTATGGCTACACCTTC
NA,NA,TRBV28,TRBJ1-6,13,CASSQGGNSPLHF,TGTGCCAGCAGCCAGGGTGGGAATTCACCCCTCCACTTT
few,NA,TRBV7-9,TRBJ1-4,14,CASSLGRADEKLFF,TGTGCCAGCAGCTTAGGGCGGGCGGATGAAAAACTGTTTTTT
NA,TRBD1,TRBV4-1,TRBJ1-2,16,CASSQGGQGTDYGYTF,TGTGCCAGCAGCCAAGGGGGACAGGGGACAGACTATGGCTACACCTTC
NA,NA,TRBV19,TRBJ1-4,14,CASSTGATNEKLFF,TGTGCCAGTAGTACGGGAGCAACTAATGAAAAACTGTTTTTT
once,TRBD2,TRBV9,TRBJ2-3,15,CASSVGTSGADTQYF,TGTGCCAGCAGCGTAGGAACTAGCGGGGCAGATACGCAGTATTTT
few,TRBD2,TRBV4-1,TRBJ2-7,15,CASSQGLAGSYEQYF,TGCGCCAGCAGCCAGGGACTAGCGGGATCCTACGAGCAGTACTTC
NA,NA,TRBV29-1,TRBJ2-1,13,CSVEYVRRGEQFF,TGCAGCGTTGAGTACGTCCGTCGGGGTGAGCAGTTCTTC
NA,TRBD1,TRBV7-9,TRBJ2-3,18,CASSSYDRVGSRADTQYF,TGTGCCAGCAGCTCCTACGACAGGGTTGGTTCGAGGGCAGATACGCAGTATTTT
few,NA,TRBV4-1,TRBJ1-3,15,CASSHRDTTGNTIYF,TGCGCCAGCAGCCATCGGGACACGACTGGAAACACCATATATTTT
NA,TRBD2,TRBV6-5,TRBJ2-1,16,CASSYSRAGVYNEQFF,TGTGCCAGCAGTTACTCGAGAGCGGGAGTCTACAATGAGCAGTTCTTC
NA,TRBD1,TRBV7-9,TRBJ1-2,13,CASSLSGGYGYTF,TGTGCCAGCAGCTTATCAGGGGGCTATGGCTACACCTTC
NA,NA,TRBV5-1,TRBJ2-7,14,CASSLGGTQHEQYF,TGCGCCAGCAGCTTGGGAGGCACCCAGCACGAGCAGTACTTC
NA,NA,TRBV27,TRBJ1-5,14,CASSSDGQRGPQHF,TGTGCCAGCAGTTCGGACGGACAGAGGGGGCCCCAGCATTTT
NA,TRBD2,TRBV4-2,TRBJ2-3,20,CASSQSLAGGLHLSTDTQYF,TGTGCCAGCAGCCAATCACTAGCGGGGGGGCTCCACCTAAGCACAGATACGCAGTATTTT
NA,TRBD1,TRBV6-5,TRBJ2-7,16,CASSYTGTGGSYEQYF,TGTGCCAGCAGTTACACCGGGACAGGGGGTTCCTACGAGCAGTACTTC
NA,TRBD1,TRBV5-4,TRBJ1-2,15,CASSLDSGTVYGYTF,TGTGCCAGCAGCTTGGATTCCGGGACAGTCTATGGCTACACCTTC
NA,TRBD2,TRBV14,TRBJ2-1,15,CASSHPGGAYNEQFF,TGTGCCAGCAGCCATCCGGGAGGGGCTTACAATGAGCAGTTCTTC
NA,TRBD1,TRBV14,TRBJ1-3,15,CASFRGGENGNTIYF,TGTGCCAGCTTCAGAGGGGGCGAAAATGGAAACACCATATATTTT
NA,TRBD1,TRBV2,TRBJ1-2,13,CASSDDRAYGYTF,TGTGCCAGCAGTGATGACAGGGCCTATGGCTACACCTTC
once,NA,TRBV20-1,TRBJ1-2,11,CSARQGGGYTF,TGCAGTGCTCGCCAGGGAGGTGGCTACACCTTC
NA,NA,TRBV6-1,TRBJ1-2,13,CASTQGLYYGYTF,TGTGCCAGCACTCAGGGACTGTACTATGGCTACACCTTC
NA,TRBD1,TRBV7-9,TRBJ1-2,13,CASSWGQPYGYTF,TGTGCCAGCAGCTGGGGACAGCCTTATGGCTACACCTTC
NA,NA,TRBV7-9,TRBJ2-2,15,CASSPRGSNTGELFF,TGTGCCAGCAGCCCTAGGGGGTCGAACACCGGGGAGCTGTTTTTT
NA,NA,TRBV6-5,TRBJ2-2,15,CASRRGTTNTGELFF,TGTGCCAGCAGGCGCGGGACCACGAACACCGGGGAGCTGTTTTTT
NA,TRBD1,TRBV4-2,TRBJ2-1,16,CASSLEEGTGANEQFF,TGTGCCAGCAGCCTCGAGGAGGGGACAGGGGCCAATGAGCAGTTCTTC
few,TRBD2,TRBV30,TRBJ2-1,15,CAWTLSGFSYNEQFF,TGTGCCTGGACCCTTAGCGGGTTCTCCTACAATGAGCAGTTCTTC
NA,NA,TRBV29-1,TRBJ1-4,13,CSVAGGFNEKLFF,TGCAGCGTCGCGGGGGGATTTAATGAAAAACTGTTTTTT